A single TCR beta chain is shown here with its context. Antigen: not known. The germline gives CDR1 MNHEY, CDR2 SMNVEV (reference sequence). V gave up 7 bases and J gave up 5 bases, with 18 bases separating them. CDR3 length: 14 amino acids. The data were taken from a study of lymphopenia after photon versus proton radiotherapy. General observations from the study: Proton therapy kept repertoires fairly stable, unlike photons, which gained effector/memory cells. Authors raise, but do not show, better survival with proton therapy. After the lymphocyte nadir, photon-treated repertoires showed oligoclonal expansion, especially of CD8+ Temra cells. Post-nadir TCR diversity decline inversely tracked overall survival among those who died.

Clones were read by immunoSEQ multiplex PCR, and TCRdb kept only the in-frame ones, dropping some. The table records tens of thousands of clones, 85% of them present only once. This receptor was obtained from a man in his fifties or sixties with pancreatic cancer. This specimen consisted of peripheral blood, obtained from a patient treated with photon-based radiotherapy. The chain joins TRBV27 to TRBJ2-7, with D perhaps given as TRBD1 or TRBD2 (6 bases each). CDR3 sequence reads: CASTDGGWAHEQYF. The CDR3 DNA is TGTGCCAGCACCGACGGGGGCTGGGCCCACGAGCAGTACTTC.